This passage covers 32 T cell receptor beta chains from one sample sequenced in a study of OX40 agonist ivuxolimab in advanced cancers. The method was immunoSEQ multiplex PCR; TCRdb's version includes in-frame clones alone and lacks a portion of them. This sample has 17,000 or so clones, with around 86% found just once. Sequencing used CD4+ or CD8+ T cells sorted from blood, obtained in a trial of the OX40 agonist ivuxolimab. These receptors originate from an adult with an advanced solid tumor such as melanoma, head and neck, liver or kidney cancer.

The V and J genes are TRBV21-1 and TRBJ2-7. TRBV21-1 is a pseudogene locus. The CDR3 has 14 amino acids. CDR3 coding DNA: TGTGCCAGCAGCAGCTCTCTGGGACCCAGGGAGCAGTACTTC. It yields the protein CASSSSLGPREQYF.

This clone was seen a single time. V gene TRBV7-2 combines with J gene TRBJ2-2, with TRBD2 as a possible D gene (6 bases). V lost 5 bases and J 5 bases, leaving 9 bases between the germline ends. This CDR3 is 13 amino acids long. Germline V gene sequence: CDR1 SGHTA, CDR2 FQGNSA. The CDR3 reads CASSPGRTGELFF. CDR3 sequence (DNA): TGTGCCAGCAGCCCAGGGAGGACCGGGGAGCTGTTTTTT.

This clone was detected only a few times. One junction end disagrees with the germline gene, perhaps due to a read error. The genes are TRBV18 and TRBJ1-3; D gene uncertain. CDR1 is KGHSH, CDR2 LQKENI, per germline. This CDR3 contains 10 residues. CDR3 DNA: TGTGCCAGCTCAGACGGCCAGGCTCACTTT. Translation gives CASSDGQAHF.

This chain links TRBV4-2 with TRBJ2-2; a possible D gene is TRBD1 (7 bases). This CDR3 is built from 15 residues. The germline V gene has CDR1 LGHNA and CDR2 YNFKEQ. V was cut by 4 bases and J by 3 bases, with 12 bases left in between. This chain's CDR3 is CASSLDREDTGELFF. The DNA for the CDR3 is TGTGCCAGCAGCCTCGACAGGGAGGACACCGGGGAGCTGTTTTTT.

This chain joins TRBV5-1 and TRBJ2-1; D is possibly TRBD2 (7 bases). CDR1 is SGHRS, CDR2 YFSETQ, per germline. The CDR3 spans 17 residues. V was pared by 7 bases and J by 9 bases, with 29 bases between. For the CDR3, the DNA is TGCGCCAGCCGCGGGGGCGAGGAGAGCCGACTCTCGGGTGAGCAGTTCTTC. It codes for CASRGGEESRLSGEQFF.

The rearrangement uses TRBV5-6 and TRBJ2-5; D remains unclear. Trimming removed 4 bases at V and 1 base at J, with 17 bases between. Germline loops: CDR1 SGHDT, CDR2 YYEEEE. There are 16 residues in the CDR3. The CDR3 DNA reads as TGTGCCAGCAGCCCCGTGGACCCGATTTTCCAAGAGACCCAGTACTTC. Translating it yields CASSPVDPIFQETQYF.

This clone was counted once. At one end, the junction sequence differs from germline, possibly due to a read error. The J gene is TRBJ2-3, the V gene TRBV5-8, with D perhaps TRBD2 (5 bases). CDR1 and CDR2 (germline): SGHTS, YDEGEE. The CDR3 contains 12 residues. The CDR3 loop reads CASSLGLPSGDF. The CDR3 DNA is TGTGCCAGCAGCTTGGGACTACCTTCAGGTGATTTT.

This clone appeared a single time. The chain couples TRBV7-2 to TRBJ2-5, with TRBD1 matching over 11 bases. In germline, CDR1 is SGHTA, CDR2 FQGNSA. The CDR3 runs to 17 residues. J was trimmed by 5 bases and V by 4 bases; bases with no gene match: 12. CDR3: CASSSLFGTGGHETQYF. DNA for the CDR3: TGTGCCAGCAGCTCCTTATTCGGGACAGGGGGACATGAGACCCAGTACTTC.

The CDR3 is CASAGQRNYGYTF. Here the CDR3 DNA reads TGTGCCAGCGCGGGACAGCGTAACTATGGCTACACCTTC. The gene calls are TRBV27 and TRBJ1-2; 7 bases agree with TRBD1. Losses at the gene ends were 8 bases for V and 1 base for J; bases not matched to a gene: 4. The CDR3 length is 13 residues. The germline CDR1 and CDR2 sequences are MNHEY and SMNVEV (reference sequence).

The V gene is TRBV6-6, the J gene TRBJ1-2, with unresolved D. The CDR3 extends over 12 amino acids. Germline lookup yields CDR1 MNHNY and CDR2 SVGAGI (reference sequence). Between the trimmed V and J ends, which lost 7 bases and 5 bases, there was a span of 11 bases. CDR3 sequence (DNA): TGTGCCAGCACCCTCCCTAGTTATGGCTACACCTTC. This translates into CASTLPSYGYTF.

This sequence joins TRBV5-1 and TRBJ2-3, with TRBD2 matching 14 bases. This CDR3 has 18 residues. Losses at the gene ends were 6 bases for V and 5 bases for J; bases not matched to a gene: 14. Germline CDR1 SGHRS, CDR2 YFSETQ. In DNA form, the CDR3 reads TGCGCCAGCATCCCGGGACTAGCGGGAGCATCAATCAGAGATACGCAGTATTTT. Residues: CASIPGLAGASIRDTQYF.

The V and J genes are TRBV5-6 and TRBJ2-1; D assignment may be TRBD1 or TRBD2 (5 bases each). Germline CDR1 and CDR2: SGHDT and YYEEEE. V was trimmed by 6 bases and J by 10 bases, leaving 20 bases between them. The CDR3 contains 14 residues. CDR3 sequence (DNA): TGTGCCAGCATGCCACGGGACGGAGAGTGGGAGCAGTTCTTC. Its protein product is CASMPRDGEWEQFF.

The chain has TRBV27 and TRBJ1-4, with D perhaps matching TRBD1 (5 bases). The CDR3 has 14 residues. With 4 bases removed from V and 5 bases from J, the gap between germline ends came to 11 bases. CDR1 and CDR2 (germline): MNHEY, SMNVEV (reference sequence). CDR3: CASSSTDTNEKLFF. Written as DNA, the CDR3 is TGTGCCAGCAGTTCGACAGATACGAATGAAAAACTGTTTTTT.

The chain recombines TRBV5-1 with TRBJ1-1; TRBD1 agrees at 8 bases. The J segment lost 6 bases and the V segment lost 2 bases, leaving 0 bases of the junction unmatched. The length of the CDR3 is 12 residues. Germline CDR1 is SGHRS and CDR2 is YFSETQ. CDR3 nucleotide sequence: TGCGCCAGCAGCTTACAGGGGGCTGAAGCTTTCTTT. Its protein is CASSLQGAEAFF.

This clone was seen once. This rearrangement joins TRBV4-1 to TRBJ1-5; unclear D gene. The CDR3 spans 15 residues. Trimming pared 0 bases from V and 2 bases from J, leaving 8 bases between. CDR1 is MGHRA and CDR2 is YSYEKL in the germline V gene. CDR3 loop: CASSQDGQGNQPQHF. The CDR3 coding sequence is TGCGCCAGCAGCCAAGATGGGCAGGGCAATCAGCCCCAGCATTTT.

V and J are TRBV13 and TRBJ2-1, with D possibly matching TRBD1 (6 bases). CDR1 PRHDT and CDR2 FYEKMQ come from the germline V gene (reference sequence). Trimming removed 6 bases from V and 8 bases from J, with 11 bases in between. The CDR3 length is 12 residues. CDR3 residues: CASSQGGDEQFF. CDR3 DNA sequence: TGTGCCAGCAGTCAAGGGGGAGATGAGCAGTTCTTC.

This clone appeared a few times. V and J are TRBV19 and TRBJ1-2; unclear D gene. CDR1 and CDR2 (germline): LNHDA, SQIVND (reference sequence). CDR3 size: 13 residues. Trimming took 3 bases from V and 2 from J, leaving 7 bases between them. CDR3 DNA sequence: TGTGCCAGTAGTATTATTGGCAACTATGGCTACACCTTC. It translates to CASSIIGNYGYTF.

The CDR3 here is CASSPLGGASSYNEQFF. CDR3 nucleotides: TGTGCCAGCTCACCACTTGGGGGGGCGAGCTCCTACAATGAGCAGTTCTTC. V is TRBV18 and J is TRBJ2-1, with D tentatively TRBD2 (7 bases). Germline assignment: CDR1 KGHSH and CDR2 LQKENI. The V and J ends lost 1 base and 0 bases respectively, with 13 bases between them. The CDR3 consists of 17 residues.

This clone was observed a few times. The chain combines TRBV6-5 with TRBJ1-3, with D hard to call. Germline V gene data show CDR1 as MNHEY and CDR2 as SVGAGI. The CDR3 runs to 14 residues. The ends were cut back, 5 bases at V and 7 bases at J, with 15 bases in the middle. The CDR3 region is CASSDTLPSNTIYF. Here the CDR3 DNA reads TGTGCCAGCAGTGATACCCTCCCATCTAACACCATATATTTT.

The rearrangement links TRBV5-6 to TRBJ2-5; no clear D. CDR3 length: 12 residues. Germline loops: CDR1 SGHDT, CDR2 YYEEEE. V shed 3 bases and J shed 5 bases, with 8 bases lying between them. The CDR3 protein is CASSSPGETQYF. The CDR3 bases are TGTGCCAGCAGCTCACCCGGGGAGACCCAGTACTTC.

The chain uses TRBV11-2 and TRBJ2-4; D is possibly TRBD1 or TRBD2 (5 bases each). The V end was cut by 5 bases, the J end by 3 bases, with 14 bases between. The CDR3 totals 15 residues. CDR1 and CDR2 from the germline V gene are SGHAT and FQNNGV. The CDR3 reads CASSPPGRIKNIQYF. CDR3 in DNA: TGTGCCAGCAGCCCACCGGGACGGATCAAAAACATTCAGTACTTC.

The chain combines TRBV7-9 with TRBJ2-7; TRBD2 might be the D (5 bases). CDR1 is SEHNR and CDR2 is FQNEAQ in the germline V gene (reference sequence). This CDR3 region has 14 residues. V was shortened by 1 base and J by 1 base, with 8 bases between the two germline ends. CDR3 sequence: CASSLGGYSYEQYF. CDR3 DNA: TGTGCCAGCAGCTTAGGAGGGTATTCCTACGAGCAGTACTTC. The full variable domain, completed using reference TRBV7-9 and TRBJ2-7, is DTGVSQNPRHKITKRGQNVTFRCDPISEHNRLYWYRQTLGQGPEFLTYFQNEAQLEKSRLLSDRFSAERPKGSFSTLEIQRTEQGDSAMYLCASSLGGYSYEQYFGPGTRLTVT.

The chain has TRBV19 and TRBJ2-5; TRBD1 matches 8 bases. Germline V gives CDR1 LNHDA, CDR2 SQIVND (reference sequence). The CDR3 loop spans 13 amino acids. J was trimmed by 4 bases and V by 5 bases; bases with no gene match: 3. The CDR3 region is CASSPDRVETQYF. The CDR3 DNA reads TGTGCCAGTAGTCCGGACAGGGTAGAGACCCAGTACTTC.

The rearrangement uses TRBV28 and TRBJ2-1; D may be TRBD1 (5 bases). V lost 5 bases to trimming and J lost 5 bases, with 19 bases between them. This CDR3 contains 16 residues. Looked up from germline, CDR1 is MDHEN and CDR2 is SYDVKM. For the CDR3, the DNA is TGTGCCAGCAGTCAGGTGGGGCCCCTCCTCAACAATGAGCAGTTCTTC. Residues: CASSQVGPLLNNEQFF.

The V gene is TRBV27, the J gene TRBJ2-7; 9 positions match TRBD1. The CDR3 is 14 amino acids. V was pared by 3 bases and J by 5 bases, with 5 bases of the junction left unmatched. CDR1 is MNHEY, CDR2 SMNVEV, per germline (reference sequence). The CDR3 sequence is CASSFHGTGNEQYF. The CDR3 DNA reads TGTGCCAGCAGTTTCCATGGGACAGGGAACGAGCAGTACTTC.

V usage is TRBV28 and J usage is TRBJ1-3; D is undetermined. Germline values: CDR1 MDHEN, CDR2 SYDVKM. V dropped 3 bases and J dropped 0 bases, with 9 bases sitting between them. The CDR3 loop spans 15 amino acids. The chain's CDR3 is CASSFRRSSGNTIYF. CDR3 DNA sequence: TGTGCCAGCAGTTTTCGTCGGAGCTCTGGAAACACCATATATTTT.

This sequence joins TRBV11-3 and TRBJ2-7; D not certain. CDR1 is SGHNT, CDR2 YENEEA, per germline. V lost 5 bases, J lost 2 bases, and 10 bases lay in between. This CDR3 contains 13 residues. The CDR3 DNA sequence: TGTGCCAGCAGCATGGGCCGAACCTACGAGCAGTACTTC. Its protein is CASSMGRTYEQYF. Drawing the rest from reference TRBV11-3 and TRBJ2-7, the complete variable domain is EAGVVQSPRYKIIEKKQPVAFWCNPISGHNTLYWYLQNLGQGPELLIRYENEEAVDDSQLPKDRFSAERLKGVDSTLKIQPAELGDSAVYLCASSMGRTYEQYFGPGTRLTVT.

This clone was observed once. This chain uses TRBV7-9 with TRBJ2-3, with 12 bases aligning to TRBD2. V was pared by 3 bases and J by 6 bases, with 7 bases of the junction left unmatched. CDR3 size: 16 residues. Germline CDR1 and CDR2: SEHNR and FQNEAQ (reference sequence). DNA for the CDR3: TGTGCCAGCAGCTTCGGACTAGCGGGGAGACCTGATACGCAGTATTTT. Translating it yields CASSFGLAGRPDTQYF.

The chain uses TRBV12-5 and TRBJ1-2; unclear D gene. Germline assignment: CDR1 LGHNT and CDR2 FRNRAP. CDR3 length: 14 residues. Between the trimmed V and J ends, which lost 7 bases and 7 bases, there was a span of 19 bases. CDR3 residues: CASAPSVFGGGYTF. The CDR3 DNA is TGTGCTAGTGCTCCTTCCGTATTCGGTGGTGGCTACACCTTC. Together with reference TRBV12-5 and TRBJ1-2, the CDR3 gives the full variable domain: DARVTQTPRHKVTEMGQEVTMRCQPILGHNTVFWYRQTMMQGLELLAYFRNRAPLDDSGMPKDRFSAEMPDATLATLKIQPSEPRDSAVYFCASAPSVFGGGYTFGSGTRLTVV.

This clone was observed a single time. The chain recombines TRBV28 with TRBJ1-4; TRBD1 matches at 8 bases. V lost 5 bases to trimming and J lost 7 bases; unmatched junction nucleotides: 12. The CDR3 length is 16 residues. Looked up from germline, CDR1 is MDHEN and CDR2 is SYDVKM. The CDR3, as DNA: TGTGCCAGCAGTACCCCGACAGGGGCTGATGGTGAAAAACTGTTTTTT. It encodes CASSTPTGADGEKLFF.

The gene calls are TRBV27 and TRBJ1-4; 9 bases map to TRBD1. The germline V gene encodes CDR1 MNHEY and CDR2 SMNVEV (reference sequence). V lost 5 bases and J lost 0; bases outside the gene matches: 4. CDR3 length: 16 residues. As DNA, the CDR3 is TGTGCCAGCAGTGCCGGGACAGGGCCAACTAATGAAAAACTGTTTTTT. Translation gives CASSAGTGPTNEKLFF.

The V call is TRBV7-8, the J call TRBJ2-7, with 7 bases that match TRBD1. Unmatched junction bases numbered 9, after V lost 5 bases and J lost 5 bases. Germline V gene sequence: CDR1 SGHVS, CDR2 FQNEAQ. This CDR3 comprises 14 residues. The CDR3 nucleotides are TGTGCCAGCAGCGCCAGACAGGGTAACCACGAGCAGTACTTC. This encodes CASSARQGNHEQYF.